One sample yielded the 21 T cell receptor beta chains listed below, sequenced in a study of blood T cells in healthy people across ages. A second about 6 to 12 cycle PCR used barcoded and J-beta primers. TCRdb itself ran the 5' RACE reads through MiXCR, one entry per CDR3 protein. The table has 780,000 or so distinct CDR3 sequences, 56% seen once; the top ten hold about a quarter. Sequencing used blood. The source is a middle-aged man in good health.

The rearrangement uses TRBV7-2 and TRBJ1-2; D possibly corresponds to TRBD1 (5 bases). V was shortened by 10 bases and J by 0 bases, with 18 bases between the two germline ends. This CDR3 contains 15 residues. Germline lookup yields CDR1 SGHTA and CDR2 FQGNSA. CDR3 DNA: TGTGCCACAATGCTCGGGGGGAGGCCTAACTATGGCTACACCTTC. Translated, it gives CATMLGGRPNYGYTF.

This chain connects TRBV7-9 to TRBJ2-1, with TRBD1 matching over 7 bases. With V trimmed by 4 bases and J by 6 bases, 9 bases remained unmatched. Germline values: CDR1 SEHNR, CDR2 FQNEAQ (reference sequence). This CDR3 region has 15 residues. The CDR3 loop is CASSSGGPRVNEQFF. For the CDR3, the DNA is TGTGCCAGCAGCTCAGGGGGACCGAGGGTCAATGAGCAGTTCTTC. The entire variable domain, with the rest obtained from reference TRBV7-9 and TRBJ2-1, is as follows: DTGVSQNPRHKITKRGQNVTFRCDPISEHNRLYWYRQTLGQGPEFLTYFQNEAQLEKSRLLSDRFSAERPKGSFSTLEIQRTEQGDSAMYLCASSSGGPRVNEQFFGPGTRLTVL.

This chain uses TRBV28 with TRBJ2-7; 7 positions match TRBD2. This CDR3 has 14 amino acids. Losses at the gene ends were 6 bases for V and 4 bases for J; bases not matched to a gene: 9. The V gene's germline CDR1 is MDHEN and CDR2 SYDVKM. DNA for the CDR3: TGTGCCAGCAGGCTCCCGGGACTACTATACGAGCAGTACTTC. Residues: CASRLPGLLYEQYF.

The CDR3 nucleotides are TGTGCCAGCAGTGAAGCTATACCGGGACAGTATCCAAACGAGCAGTACTTC. Translation: CASSEAIPGQYPNEQYF. The chain recombines TRBV6-1 with TRBJ2-5; TRBD1 aligns across 7 bases. TRBJ2-7 matches the DNA end more closely, so the J call is doubtful. There are 17 residues in the CDR3. CDR1 and CDR2 (germline): MNHNS, SASEGT.

The chain joins TRBV28 to TRBJ1-1; perhaps TRBD1 as D (5 bases). The CDR3 is made up of 14 amino acids. The V end was cut by 6 bases, the J end by 4 bases, with 15 bases between. Germline CDR1 is MDHEN and CDR2 is SYDVKM. DNA for the CDR3: TGTGCCAGCAGGCGACCGGGACGGCTCACTGAAGCTTTCTTT. It encodes CASRRPGRLTEAFF.

This chain uses TRBV27 with TRBJ2-3; D may be TRBD2 (6 bases). This CDR3 comprises 14 residues. Trimming shortened V by 7 bases and J by 3 bases, and 14 bases separated the two germline ends. The germline V gene encodes CDR1 MNHEY and CDR2 SMNVEV (reference sequence). The CDR3 coding sequence is TGTGCCAGCAATGTCGGGAGTCAGACAGATACGCAGTATTTT. It is translated as CASNVGSQTDTQYF.

V and J are TRBV7-9 and TRBJ2-6, with 7 bases fitting TRBD2. CDR3 length: 17 residues. Unmatched junction bases numbered 6, after V lost 4 bases and J lost 0 bases. From germline, CDR1 is SEHNR and CDR2 FQNEAQ (reference sequence). CDR3 residues: CASSSTAGVSGANVLTF. DNA for the CDR3: TGTGCCAGCAGCTCAACTGCGGGGGTCTCTGGGGCCAACGTCCTGACTTTC.

This sequence joins TRBV6-5 and TRBJ2-7; tentative D call: TRBD1 (6 bases). Germline loops: CDR1 MNHEY, CDR2 SVGAGI. Trimming left V 1 base short and J 1 base short, with 8 bases between. CDR3 length equals 14 residues. In DNA, the CDR3 is TGTGCCAGCAGTTACTGGGACAAGTCCTACGAGCAGTACTTC. This sequence encodes CASSYWDKSYEQYF.

The chain links TRBV6-5 to TRBJ1-1; the match to TRBD1 covers 7 bases. The V and J ends lost 6 bases and 3 bases, in that order; junction bases with no gene match: 7. CDR3 length: 14 amino acids. Germline CDR1 is MNHEY and CDR2 is SVGAGI. The CDR3 protein is CASRHLDRDTEAFF. DNA of the CDR3: TGTGCCAGCAGGCACCTAGACAGGGACACTGAAGCTTTCTTT.

This sequence joins TRBV2 and TRBJ1-4; D perhaps matches TRBD1 (5 bases). V lost 5 bases and J lost 10, with 11 bases in between. CDR3 length: 12 amino acids. Germline V lookup: CDR1 SNHLY, CDR2 FYNNEI. The CDR3 bases are TGTGCCAGCAGTCACCGGGACGGAAAACTGTTTTTT. Its protein product is CASSHRDGKLFF.

The chain combines TRBV5-1 with TRBJ2-5, with 8 bases matching TRBD1. The CDR3 is 16 residues long. The germline V gene has CDR1 SGHRS and CDR2 YFSETQ. V shed 4 bases, J shed 5 bases, and the junction held 13 bases outside the gene matches. Here the CDR3 reads CASSGRQGRSGETQYF. The DNA for the CDR3 is TGCGCCAGCAGCGGGCGACAGGGGCGGTCCGGGGAGACCCAGTACTTC.

This sequence joins TRBV27 and TRBJ2-5, with 14 positions matching TRBD2. CDR3 length equals 16 residues. Germline trimming cut 2 bases from V and 1 base from J; bases unmatched to any gene: 0. Germline V gives CDR1 MNHEY, CDR2 SMNVEV (reference sequence). CDR3 sequence: CASSLGTSGSQETQYF. As DNA, the CDR3 is TGTGCCAGCAGTTTAGGGACTAGCGGGAGCCAAGAGACCCAGTACTTC.

The gene calls are TRBV7-2 and TRBJ2-1; no definite D call. This CDR3 is built from 14 residues. Deletions cut 1 base from V and 3 bases from J, with 7 bases between. Germline values: CDR1 SGHTA, CDR2 FQGNSA. CDR3 DNA sequence: TGTGCCAGCAGCTTAGAGCTCCTCTACAATGAGCAGTTCTTC. Its translation is CASSLELLYNEQFF.

This clonotype was counted only a few times. The genes are TRBV6-2 or TRBV6-3 and TRBJ1-2, with 7 bases matching TRBD1. Germline CDR1 and CDR2: MNHEY and SVGEGT. V was clipped by 4 bases and J by 0 bases; unmatched bases: 5. The CDR3 sequence is 15 residues long. CDR3 sequence reads: CASSSTGTANYGYTF. As DNA, the CDR3 is TGTGCCAGCAGTTCGACCGGGACAGCTAACTATGGCTACACCTTC.

This clonotype was recorded at least ten times. The gene calls are TRBV6-6 and TRBJ2-3; 10 nucleotides align to TRBD2. Germline-derived CDR1 and CDR2 are MNHNY and SVGAGI (reference sequence). This CDR3 has 16 amino acids. With 6 bases clipped from V and 1 base from J, the junction kept 7 bases outside the gene matches. The CDR3 nucleotides are TGTGCCAGCAGGGGACCCGGACTAGCGGGCACAGATACGCAGTATTTT. Translating gives CASRGPGLAGTDTQYF.

The V call is TRBV2, the J call TRBJ2-1; D is uncertain. Per the germline V gene, CDR1 is SNHLY and CDR2 is FYNNEI. The V gene lost 6 bases and the J gene lost 3 bases, with 3 bases spanning the gap. The CDR3 loop spans 11 amino acids. CDR3 region: CASRYYNEQFF. The DNA of the CDR3 is TGTGCCAGCAGATACTACAATGAGCAGTTCTTC.

This clonotype was detected a few times. J is TRBJ2-1 and V is TRBV12-3 or TRBV12-4; 9 bases are shared with TRBD1. V shed 6 bases and J 7 bases; nucleotides not matched to a gene: 10. The CDR3 contains 15 residues. CDR3 region: CASSPRQGVFNEQFF. DNA for the CDR3: TGTGCCAGCAGCCCGCGACAGGGGGTGTTTAATGAGCAGTTCTTC.

This chain joins TRBV20-1 and TRBJ1-5; D is perhaps TRBD1 (5 bases). This CDR3 is built from 15 residues. The V gene's germline CDR1 is DFQATT and CDR2 SNEGSKA (reference sequence). V was clipped by 1 base and J by 2 bases, with 12 bases between them. The CDR3: CSARGGESGNQPQHF. The CDR3 coding sequence is TGCAGTGCTAGAGGAGGGGAAAGCGGCAATCAGCCCCAGCATTTT.

The CDR3 bases are TGTGCCAGCAGACCCACCCCCGGGACTAGCGGGGGGGCCTTGTTGTCCTACAATGAGCAGTACTTC. Its protein is CASRPTPGTSGGALLSYNEQYF. The rearrangement uses TRBV3-1 and TRBJ2-1; 16 positions match TRBD2. Near its end, the DNA agrees better with TRBJ2-7, so the J call may be wrong. The CDR3 has 22 residues. From germline, CDR1 is LGHDT and CDR2 YNNKEL (reference sequence).

CDR3 sequence: CASGLGQSGEKLFF. CDR3 DNA: TGTGCTAGTGGTTTGGGACAGAGCGGAGAAAAACTGTTTTTT. The rearrangement links TRBV12-5 to TRBJ1-4, with D possibly being TRBD1 (5 bases). V was shortened by 1 base and J by 8 bases, with 11 bases between the two germline ends. Germline V gene sequence: CDR1 LGHNT, CDR2 FRNRAP. This CDR3 contains 14 residues.

This sequence joins TRBV5-1 and TRBJ2-7; D is ambiguous. CDR1 and CDR2 from the germline V gene are SGHRS and YFSETQ. V lost 4 bases to trimming and J lost 7 bases, with 18 bases between them. The CDR3 spans 14 residues. The CDR3 here is CASSMGTAPREQYF. CDR3 nucleotides: TGCGCCAGCAGCATGGGAACAGCTCCTAGGGAGCAGTACTTC.